This TCR beta chain was sequenced during a study of vaccination effects on CD4 cells after COVID-19. The CDR3 has 13 residues. V lost 1 base to trimming and J lost 5 bases, with 8 bases between them. The germline V gene encodes CDR1 SGHNT and CDR2 YENEEA. This clone appeared once. What it binds is unknown. Assay: immunoSEQ multiplex PCR; the TCRdb copy retains only in-frame clones and omits some. The sample shows under 70,000 clones, around 80% of them seen only once. Using viral peptide pools, the ViraFEST assay grew out antigen-specific CD4+ T cells prior to sequencing. CD4+ T cells were isolated after less than 13 days of culture. Infection with SARS-CoV-2 occurred in the person between March and December 2020, and PCR confirmed it. It was with around 10 IU/ml IL-2 and roughly 9.2 ug/ml peptides that a few million PBMC per well were cultured.

J is TRBJ2-5 and V is TRBV11-3; D uncertain. This sample comprised CD4+ T cells from PBMCs cultured with HIV peptides, obtained before COVID-19 vaccination. Subset specified: HIV-1 Nef peptide pool negative control/reference culture. The receptor was isolated from a human donor who had a prior SARS-CoV-2 infection. In DNA form, the CDR3 reads TGTGCCAGCAGCTTAGGGTCACTGGAGACCCAGTACTTC. Protein product: CASSLGSLETQYF. Combining the CDR3 with reference TRBV11-3 and TRBJ2-5 gives the whole variable domain EAGVVQSPRYKIIEKKQPVAFWCNPISGHNTLYWYLQNLGQGPELLIRYENEEAVDDSQLPKDRFSAERLKGVDSTLKIQPAELGDSAVYLCASSLGSLETQYFGPGTRLLVL.